These 17 T cell receptor beta chains came from one sample sequenced in a study of blood T cell repertoires in COVID-19. Assay: immunoSEQ multiplex PCR; the TCRdb copy retains only in-frame clones and omits some. Among approximately 300,000 clones listed, around nine tenths were seen once. Sequencing was done on a sample of peripheral blood. These TCRs come from a woman aged 30 to 39 with COVID-19, enrolled during active disease.

This sequence joins TRBV7-9 and TRBJ2-1, with D maybe TRBD2 (6 bases). The CDR3 is 15 residues long. CDR1 is SEHNR and CDR2 is FQNEAQ in the germline V gene (reference sequence). V dropped 5 bases and J dropped 0 bases, with 11 bases sitting between them. CDR3 amino acids: CASSGGESSYNEQFF. The CDR3 DNA is TGTGCCAGCAGCGGCGGGGAGAGCTCCTACAATGAGCAGTTCTTC.

The V call is TRBV3-1 (or the pseudogene TRBV3-2), the J call TRBJ1-4, with 7 positions matching TRBD1. CDR1 LGHDT and CDR2 YNNKEL come from the germline V gene (reference sequence). The CDR3 is 14 residues long. V lost 2 bases to trimming and J lost 6 bases; unmatched junction nucleotides: 3. The CDR3 DNA sequence: TGTGCCAGCAGCCAACTCGGGACAGATGAAAAACTGTTTTTT. Translation gives CASSQLGTDEKLFF.

This chain joins TRBV5-1 and TRBJ2-7; D may be TRBD2 (5 bases). The CDR3 loop spans 14 amino acids. Trimming removed 4 bases at V and 5 bases at J, with 16 bases between. Germline assignment: CDR1 SGHRS and CDR2 YFSETQ. The CDR3 spells CASSDDYKKDEQYF. DNA of the CDR3: TGCGCCAGCAGCGATGACTACAAAAAGGACGAGCAGTACTTC.

This sequence joins TRBV6-4 and TRBJ2-1; 8 bases align to TRBD2. Germline V gene sequence: CDR1 MRHNA, CDR2 SNTAGT. This CDR3 region has 13 residues. The V gene end was trimmed by 4 bases and the J gene end by 5 bases; junction bases not matched to a gene: 1. The CDR3 protein is CASSVAGNNEQFF. The CDR3 DNA follows: TGTGCCAGCAGTGTAGCGGGGAACAATGAGCAGTTCTTC.

The CDR3 nucleotides read TGTGCCAGCAGCGAACCGGGACTAGCGAGTAACAATGAGCAGTTCTTC. Translating gives CASSEPGLASNNEQFF. V usage is TRBV5-5 and J usage is TRBJ2-1; 10 bases are a match to TRBD2. The CDR3 contains 16 residues. CDR1 is SGHKS and CDR2 is YYEKEE in the germline V gene (reference sequence). The ends lost 4 bases at V and 5 bases at J; junction bases unmatched: 9.

The chain is built from TRBV6-5 and TRBJ2-6, with unresolved D. V dropped 5 bases and J dropped 0 bases, with 8 bases sitting between them. The CDR3 is 15 residues long. Per germline, CDR1 MNHEY and CDR2 SVGAGI. In DNA, the CDR3 is TGTGCCAGCAGTAAACCAGGCTCTGGGGCCAACGTCCTGACTTTC. As protein: CASSKPGSGANVLTF.

J is TRBJ2-3 and V is TRBV10-3, with 7 nucleotides matching TRBD2. The CDR3 is 19 amino acids. V shed 7 bases, J shed 1 base, and the junction held 20 bases outside the gene matches. Germline V gene data show CDR1 as ENHRY and CDR2 as SYGVKD. The CDR3 protein is CAITDSPGTNPRGTDTQYF. The CDR3 DNA follows: TGTGCCATCACTGACAGCCCCGGGACTAACCCTCGGGGCACAGATACGCAGTATTTT.

The chain joins TRBV28 to TRBJ1-2; the match to TRBD1 covers 8 bases. Germline values: CDR1 MDHEN, CDR2 SYDVKM. The CDR3 consists of 13 residues. V was clipped by 4 bases and J by 6 bases; unmatched bases: 4. The CDR3 here is CASSSQGAHGYTF. The CDR3 coding sequence is TGTGCCAGCAGTTCTCAGGGGGCGCATGGCTACACCTTC.

V gene TRBV3-1 (or the pseudogene TRBV3-2) combines with J gene TRBJ1-5, with D possibly matching TRBD1 (6 bases). The germline gives CDR1 LGHDT, CDR2 YNNKEL (reference sequence). The ends were cut back, 3 bases at V and 0 bases at J, with 6 bases in the middle. CDR3 length: 14 residues. CDR3 in DNA: TGTGCCAGCAGCCAGGACAGTAGCAATCAGCCCCAGCATTTT. Amino acids: CASSQDSSNQPQHF.

There are a few counts of this clone. This sequence joins TRBV5-6 and TRBJ1-2, with 9 nucleotides matching TRBD1. CDR3 length equals 17 residues. Germline loops: CDR1 SGHDT, CDR2 YYEEEE. J was trimmed by 5 bases and V by 3 bases; bases with no gene match: 14. This chain's CDR3 is CASSSWRTGGISYGYTF. The DNA for the CDR3 is TGTGCCAGCAGCTCCTGGAGAACAGGGGGCATCAGTTATGGCTACACCTTC.

This chain links TRBV4-3 with TRBJ1-4; D is unresolved. Trimming left V 3 bases short and J 4 bases short, with 9 bases between. The CDR3 is 14 residues long. The germline CDR1 and CDR2 sequences are LGHNA and YSLEER. CDR3 sequence: CASSHRVFNEKLFF. DNA of the CDR3: TGCGCCAGCAGCCACCGGGTCTTTAATGAAAAACTGTTTTTT.

This chain links TRBV6-5 with TRBJ2-7; D unclear. The CDR3 is 14 residues long. Germline assignment: CDR1 MNHEY and CDR2 SVGAGI. Between the trimmed V and J ends, which lost 8 bases and 3 bases, there was a span of 17 bases. The DNA of the CDR3 is TGTGCCAGCCGAATGGAAGGCGGATTCTACGAGCAGTACTTC. Translating gives CASRMEGGFYEQYF.

In this sample, this clone turned up once. The J gene is TRBJ2-5, the V gene TRBV29-1; 7 bases fit TRBD2. The V gene's germline CDR1 is SQVTM and CDR2 ANQGSEA. The V and J ends lost 5 bases and 5 bases, in that order; junction bases with no gene match: 11. CDR3 length: 14 amino acids. The CDR3 loop is CSVLYGLGLETQYF. The CDR3 region has the DNA TGCAGCGTTTTGTACGGACTAGGCTTGGAGACCCAGTACTTC. Drawing the rest from reference TRBV29-1 and TRBJ2-5, the complete variable domain is SAVISQKPSRDICQRGTSLTIQCQVDSQVTMMFWYRQQPGQSLTLIATANQGSEATYESGFVIDKFPISRPNLTFSTLTVSNMSPEDSSIYLCSVLYGLGLETQYFGPGTRLLVL.

J is TRBJ2-1 and V is TRBV9; 10 positions agree with TRBD2. The CDR3 extends over 17 amino acids. In germline, CDR1 is SGDLS, CDR2 YYNGEE. J was trimmed by 10 bases and V by 3 bases; bases with no gene match: 16. This chain's CDR3 is CASSGGKREGLVSEQFF. For the CDR3, the DNA is TGTGCCAGCAGCGGAGGGAAGCGGGAGGGCTTGGTATCCGAGCAGTTCTTC.

CDR3 coding DNA: TGTGCCAGCACTCCCGGGACAGGGAAGAACACTGAAGCTTTCTTT. Encoded protein: CASTPGTGKNTEAFF. The chain employs TRBV7-9 and TRBJ1-1; 9 nucleotides line up with TRBD1. The CDR3 length is 15 residues. V shed 7 bases, J shed 1 base, and the junction held 7 bases outside the gene matches. Germline CDR1 SEHNR, CDR2 FQNEAQ (reference sequence).

The CDR3 protein is CASSVDRGLEKLFF. CDR3 in DNA: TGTGCCAGCAGTGTCGACAGAGGTCTTGAAAAACTGTTTTTT. This chain joins TRBV2 and TRBJ1-4, with D perhaps matching TRBD1 (5 bases). The V gene lost 4 bases and the J gene lost 7 bases, with 13 bases spanning the gap. Germline-derived CDR1 and CDR2 are SNHLY and FYNNEI. The CDR3 extends over 14 amino acids.

This chain uses TRBV28 with TRBJ1-5, with TRBD1 matching 12 bases. This CDR3 is 15 amino acids long. Germline V lookup: CDR1 MDHEN, CDR2 SYDVKM. The J segment lost 5 bases and the V segment lost 8 bases, leaving 7 bases of the junction unmatched. CDR3 sequence: CASGRDRGPYQPQHF. CDR3 in DNA: TGTGCCAGCGGCAGGGACAGGGGGCCTTATCAGCCCCAGCATTTT.